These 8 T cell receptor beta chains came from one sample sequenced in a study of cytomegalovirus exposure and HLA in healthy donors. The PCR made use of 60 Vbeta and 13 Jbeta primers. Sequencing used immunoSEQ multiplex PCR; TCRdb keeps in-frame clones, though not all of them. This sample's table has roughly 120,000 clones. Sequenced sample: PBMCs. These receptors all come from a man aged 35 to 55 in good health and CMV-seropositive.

The CDR3 loop reads CASRETDEAFF. DNA for the CDR3: TGTGCCAGCAGAGAGACAGATGAAGCTTTCTTT. V is TRBV7-9 and J is TRBJ1-1, with D possibly TRBD1 on 5 matching bases. CDR1 SEHNR and CDR2 FQNEAQ come from the germline V gene (reference sequence). Deletions cut 6 bases from V and 7 bases from J, with 9 bases between. The CDR3 length is 11 residues.

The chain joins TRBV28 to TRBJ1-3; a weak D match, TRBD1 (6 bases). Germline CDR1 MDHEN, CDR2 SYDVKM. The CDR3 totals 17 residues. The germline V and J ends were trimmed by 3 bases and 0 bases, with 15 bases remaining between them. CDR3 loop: CASSFADRFNSGNTIYF. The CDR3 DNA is TGTGCCAGCAGTTTCGCCGACAGGTTCAACTCTGGAAACACCATATATTTT.

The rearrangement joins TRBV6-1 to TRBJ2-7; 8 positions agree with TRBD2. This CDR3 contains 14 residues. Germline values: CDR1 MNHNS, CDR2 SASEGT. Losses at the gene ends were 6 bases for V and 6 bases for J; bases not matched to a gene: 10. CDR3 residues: CASRDVGGAGEQYF. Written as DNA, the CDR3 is TGTGCCAGCAGGGATGTCGGGGGGGCGGGCGAGCAGTACTTC.

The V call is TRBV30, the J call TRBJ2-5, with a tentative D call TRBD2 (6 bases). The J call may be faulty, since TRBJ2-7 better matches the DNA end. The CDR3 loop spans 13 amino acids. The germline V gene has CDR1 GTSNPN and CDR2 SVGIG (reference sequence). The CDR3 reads CAWSVQWGGEQYF. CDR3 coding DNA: TGTGCCTGGAGTGTACAATGGGGAGGCGAGCAGTACTTC.

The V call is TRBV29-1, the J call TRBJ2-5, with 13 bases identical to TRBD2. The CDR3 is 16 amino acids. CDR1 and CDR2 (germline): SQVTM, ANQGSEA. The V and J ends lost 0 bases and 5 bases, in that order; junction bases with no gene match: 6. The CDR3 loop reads CSVEERLAGGGETQYF. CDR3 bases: TGCAGCGTTGAAGAGAGACTAGCGGGAGGAGGGGAGACCCAGTACTTC.

For the CDR3, the DNA is TGTGCCAGCAGTTTGCGGACATCAACCTCGCCCCAGCATTTT. Protein product: CASSLRTSTSPQHF. This chain connects TRBV28 to TRBJ1-5; TRBD1 is a possible D gene (5 bases). The CDR3 runs 14 residues. V was shortened by 3 bases and J by 9 bases, with 15 bases between the two germline ends. CDR1 and CDR2 from the germline V gene are MDHEN and SYDVKM.

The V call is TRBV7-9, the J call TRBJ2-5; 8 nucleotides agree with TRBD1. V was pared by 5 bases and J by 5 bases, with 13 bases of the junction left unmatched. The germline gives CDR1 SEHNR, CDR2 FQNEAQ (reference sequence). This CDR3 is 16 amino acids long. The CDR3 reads CASSQQGDTRVETQYF. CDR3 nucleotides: TGTGCCAGCAGCCAACAGGGGGACACGCGGGTGGAGACCCAGTACTTC.

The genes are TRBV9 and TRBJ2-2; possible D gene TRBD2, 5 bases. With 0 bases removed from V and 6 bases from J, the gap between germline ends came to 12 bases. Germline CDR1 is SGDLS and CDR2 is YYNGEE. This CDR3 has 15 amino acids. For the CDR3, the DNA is TGTGCCAGCAGCGTAGGTGCGGGCCACCCCGGGGAGCTGTTTTTT. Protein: CASSVGAGHPGELFF.